This T cell receptor beta chain was recorded in a study of cytomegalovirus exposure and HLA in healthy donors. The CDR3 length is 15 residues. With 4 bases removed from V and 1 base from J, the gap between germline ends came to 12 bases. Germline assignment: CDR1 SGHNT and CDR2 YYREEE (reference sequence). Study-level points and caveats: CMV antigen specificity was confirmed in vitro for a few CMV-associated chains. In a later analysis, across HLA loci, associated TCR counts were highest for DRB1, lowest for HLA-C. Of the V segments, some could not be distinguished, including TRBV6-2 and TRBV6-3, and were excluded.

PCR primers comprised 60 Vbeta and 13 Jbeta primers. Per the original methods: Later reanalysis found around 80 million unique TCR beta chains, roughly 10 million of them shared. Clones were sequenced by immunoSEQ multiplex PCR, and TCRdb holds only the in-frame ones, with some missing. V and J calls and clone size are copied from that table; D and trimming were computed from the DNA. The sample carries 150,000 to 200,000 clones, approximately 80% recorded once. On this clone: The antigen remains unidentified.

The receptor comes from a woman between 18 and 30 years old in good health and CMV-seronegative. V gene TRBV5-4 combines with J gene TRBJ2-1, with D possibly being TRBD2 (6 bases). Sequenced sample: PBMCs. The CDR3 loop is CASSGTGGSYNEQFF. The CDR3 DNA reads TGTGCCAGCAGCGGGACTGGGGGATCCTACAATGAGCAGTTCTTC. Drawing the rest from reference TRBV5-4 and TRBJ2-1, the complete variable domain is ETGVTQSPTHLIKTRGQQVTLRCSSQSGHNTVSWYQQALGQGPQFIFQYYREEENGRGNFPPRFSGLQFPNYSSELNVNALELDDSALYLCASSGTGGSYNEQFFGPGTRLTVL.